The T cell receptor (beta chain) described here comes from a study of beta chain features in type 1 diabetes. The CDR3 consists of 13 residues. Germline CDR1 LGHNA, CDR2 YSLEER. V lost 8 bases and J 4 bases, leaving 15 bases between the germline ends. Since all of the isolated RNA was reverse transcribed, expressed TCRB transcripts were what got sequenced. The method was immunoSEQ multiplex PCR; TCRdb's version includes in-frame clones alone and lacks a portion of them. The data hold hundreds of thousands of clones, with 15% to 18% observed a single time. This clonotype originated in a young man in good health. The chain recombines TRBV4-3 with TRBJ2-7, with D maybe TRBD2 (5 bases). Sequenced input: naive CD4+ T cells from blood. CDR3 DNA sequence: TGCGCCAGCTCTCGCGGGCGGTTTTACGAGCAGTACTTC. Translating gives CASSRGRFYEQYF.